This T cell receptor beta chain was observed in a study of control samples from healthy donors and cancer patients. The CDR3 has 14 residues. V dropped 3 bases and J dropped 6 bases, with 14 bases sitting between them. Germline V gene sequence: CDR1 MNHNY, CDR2 SVGAGI (reference sequence). The protocol was immunoSEQ multiplex PCR, while the TCRdb copy is restricted to in-frame clones and leaves out a portion. The table has 230,000 or so clones, just under 95% seen once. This clonotype was obtained from a man between 50 and 59 years old in good health. J is TRBJ1-2 and V is TRBV6-6; D gene uncertain. What was sequenced was blood. The CDR3 protein is CASSYTDPTDGYTF. In DNA, the CDR3 is TGTGCCAGCAGTTATACGGACCCAACTGATGGCTACACCTTC.